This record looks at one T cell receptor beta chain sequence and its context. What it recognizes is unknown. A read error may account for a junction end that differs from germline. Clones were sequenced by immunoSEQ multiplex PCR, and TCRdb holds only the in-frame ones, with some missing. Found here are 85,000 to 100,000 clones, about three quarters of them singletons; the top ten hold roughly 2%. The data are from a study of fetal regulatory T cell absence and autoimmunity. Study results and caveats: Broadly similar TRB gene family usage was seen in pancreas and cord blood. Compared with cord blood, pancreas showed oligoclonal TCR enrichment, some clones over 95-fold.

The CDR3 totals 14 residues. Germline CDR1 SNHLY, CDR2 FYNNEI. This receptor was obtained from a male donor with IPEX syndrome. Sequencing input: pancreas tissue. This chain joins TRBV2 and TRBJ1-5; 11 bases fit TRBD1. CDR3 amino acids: CASSEGQGAQPQHF. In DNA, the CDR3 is TGTGCCAGCAGCGAAGGACAGGGGGCTCAGCCCCAGCATTTT.